The next 2 T cell receptor delta chains were all read from a single sample in a study of gamma-delta chains in newborns, infants, children. TCRdb reprocessed the reads using CATT. The table includes thousands of delta-chain clones, about 1.6% detected once. Sequencing used blood. Receptors originate from a child who was a newborn, infant or young child, either healthy, febrile or measles-vaccinated (not recorded which).

This clone has a handful of counts. The protein held in TCRdb is that of a much larger clone and does not match this DNA's translation at residue 12, likely because of a read error; the protein shown is translated from the DNA. This sequence joins TRDV2 and TRDJ3; 7 nucleotides align to TRDD3. CDR1 is GEAIGNYY, CDR2 EKD, per germline. The CDR3 has 18 amino acids. CDR3 coding DNA: TGTGCCTGTGACAAGGTGGGGATAAGCTCCTGGAACACCCGACAGATGTTTTTC. Protein sequence: CACDKVGISSWNTRQMFF.

Only a few counts were recorded for this clone. This may be a read error, as it is one base from a much larger clone. Additional DNA sequences in this sample encode the identical CDR3. This chain links TRDV1 with TRDJ1; TRDD3 matches at 8 bases. Germline lookup yields CDR1 TSWWSYY and CDR2 QGS. This CDR3 region has 21 residues. The ends lost 3 bases at V and 2 bases at J; junction bases unmatched: 23. The CDR3 DNA sequence: TGTGCTCTTGGGGAGCATTCCCACCCCTTTACTGGGGGGTACCGGACCGATAAACTCATCTTT. It codes for CALGEHSHPFTGGYRTDKLIF.